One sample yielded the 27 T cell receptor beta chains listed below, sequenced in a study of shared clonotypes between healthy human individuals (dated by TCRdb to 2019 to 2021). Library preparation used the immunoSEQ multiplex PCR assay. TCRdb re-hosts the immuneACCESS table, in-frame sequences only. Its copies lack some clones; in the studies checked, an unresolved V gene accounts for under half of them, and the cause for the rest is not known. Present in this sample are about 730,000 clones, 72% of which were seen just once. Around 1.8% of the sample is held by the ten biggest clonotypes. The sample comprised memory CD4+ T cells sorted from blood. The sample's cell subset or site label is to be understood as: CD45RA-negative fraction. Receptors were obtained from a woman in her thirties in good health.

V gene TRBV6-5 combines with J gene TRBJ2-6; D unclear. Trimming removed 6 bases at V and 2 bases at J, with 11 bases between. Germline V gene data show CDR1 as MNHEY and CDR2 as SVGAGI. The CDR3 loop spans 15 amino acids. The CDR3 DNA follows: TGTGCCAGCAGGCCTAGTTTGGCTGGGGCCAACGTCCTGACTTTC. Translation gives CASRPSLAGANVLTF.

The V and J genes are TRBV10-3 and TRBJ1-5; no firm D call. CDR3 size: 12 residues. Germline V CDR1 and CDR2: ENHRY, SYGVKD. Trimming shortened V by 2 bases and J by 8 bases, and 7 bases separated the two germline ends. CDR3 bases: TGTGCCATCAGTGAGGGACGGGAGCCCCAGCATTTT. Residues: CAISEGREPQHF.

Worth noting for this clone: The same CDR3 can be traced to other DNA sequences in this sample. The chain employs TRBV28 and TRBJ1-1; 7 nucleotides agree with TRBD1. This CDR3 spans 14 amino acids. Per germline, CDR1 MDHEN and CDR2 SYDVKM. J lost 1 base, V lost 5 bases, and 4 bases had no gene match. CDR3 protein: CASSPGTANTEAFF. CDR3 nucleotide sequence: TGTGCCAGCAGTCCCGGGACAGCGAACACTGAAGCTTTCTTT.

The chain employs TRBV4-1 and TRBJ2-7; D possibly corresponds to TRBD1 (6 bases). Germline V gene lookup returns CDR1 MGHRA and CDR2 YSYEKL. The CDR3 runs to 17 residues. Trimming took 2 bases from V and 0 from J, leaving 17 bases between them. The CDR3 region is CASSQNQTGLSSYEQYF. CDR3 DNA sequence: TGCGCCAGCAGCCAAAACCAGACAGGCCTGAGCTCCTACGAGCAGTACTTC.

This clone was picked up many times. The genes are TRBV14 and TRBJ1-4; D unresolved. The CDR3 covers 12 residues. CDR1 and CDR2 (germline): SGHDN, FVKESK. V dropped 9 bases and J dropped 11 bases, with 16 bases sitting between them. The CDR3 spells CASRRGRDKLFF. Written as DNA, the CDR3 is TGTGCCAGTCGACGGGGTCGCGACAAACTGTTTTTT.

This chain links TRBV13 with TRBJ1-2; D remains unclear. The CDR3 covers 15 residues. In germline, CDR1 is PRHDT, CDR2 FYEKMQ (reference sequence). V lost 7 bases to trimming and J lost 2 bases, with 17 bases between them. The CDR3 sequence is CASTHSLAPNYGYTF. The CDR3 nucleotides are TGTGCCAGCACCCACAGTCTGGCCCCGAACTATGGCTACACCTTC.

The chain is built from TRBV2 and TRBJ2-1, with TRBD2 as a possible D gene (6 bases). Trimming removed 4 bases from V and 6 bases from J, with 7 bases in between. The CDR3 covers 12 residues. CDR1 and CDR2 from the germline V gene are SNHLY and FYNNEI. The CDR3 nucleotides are TGTGCCAGCAGTGGACTAGGCAATGAGCAGTTCTTC. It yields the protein CASSGLGNEQFF.

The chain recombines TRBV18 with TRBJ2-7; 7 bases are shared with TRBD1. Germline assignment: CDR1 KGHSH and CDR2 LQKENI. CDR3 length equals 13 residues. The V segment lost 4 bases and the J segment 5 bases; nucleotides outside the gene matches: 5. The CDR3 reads CASSLDRVDEQYF. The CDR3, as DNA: TGTGCCAGCTCACTAGACAGGGTAGACGAGCAGTACTTC. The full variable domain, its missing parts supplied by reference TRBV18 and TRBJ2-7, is NAGVMQNPRHLVRRRGQEARLRCSPMKGHSHVYWYRQLPEEGLKFMVYLQKENIIDESGMPKERFSAEFPKEGPSILRIQQVVRGDSAAYFCASSLDRVDEQYFGPGTRLTVT.

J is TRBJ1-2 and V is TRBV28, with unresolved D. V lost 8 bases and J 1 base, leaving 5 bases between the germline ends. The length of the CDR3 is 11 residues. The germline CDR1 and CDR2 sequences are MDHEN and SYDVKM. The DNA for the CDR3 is TGTGCCAGCCTAAATAACTATGGCTACACCTTC. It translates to CASLNNYGYTF.

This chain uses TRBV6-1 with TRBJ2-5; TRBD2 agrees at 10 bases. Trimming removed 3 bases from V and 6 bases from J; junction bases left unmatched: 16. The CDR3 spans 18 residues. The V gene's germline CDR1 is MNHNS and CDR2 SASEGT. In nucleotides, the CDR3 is TGTGCCAGCAGTGATACAAGCGGACTAGCGGCCACACGGAAGACCCAGTACTTC. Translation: CASSDTSGLAATRKTQYF.

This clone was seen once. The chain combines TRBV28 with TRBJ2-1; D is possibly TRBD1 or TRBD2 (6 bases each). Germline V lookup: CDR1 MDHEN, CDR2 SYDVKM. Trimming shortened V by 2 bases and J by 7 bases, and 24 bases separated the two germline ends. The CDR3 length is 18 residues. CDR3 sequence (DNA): TGTGCCAGCAGTTTAGGTGGTGGGGGGCCAGGGTTTATGAATGAGCAGTTCTTC. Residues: CASSLGGGGPGFMNEQFF.

CDR3 in DNA: TGTGCCAGCAGCTTAATGGCAGGGGGCAGGGAGACCCAGTACTTC. Translating it yields CASSLMAGGRETQYF. This chain connects TRBV11-2 to TRBJ2-5, with TRBD1 matching over 8 bases. In germline, CDR1 is SGHAT, CDR2 FQNNGV. V was clipped by 2 bases and J by 5 bases; unmatched bases: 7. The CDR3 extends over 15 amino acids. The complete variable domain, with remaining parts taken from reference TRBV11-2 and TRBJ2-5, reads EAGVAQSPRYKIIEKRQSVAFWCNPISGHATLYWYQQILGQGPKLLIQFQNNGVVDDSQLPKDRFSAERLKGVDSTLKIQPAKLEDSAVYLCASSLMAGGRETQYFGPGTRLLVL.

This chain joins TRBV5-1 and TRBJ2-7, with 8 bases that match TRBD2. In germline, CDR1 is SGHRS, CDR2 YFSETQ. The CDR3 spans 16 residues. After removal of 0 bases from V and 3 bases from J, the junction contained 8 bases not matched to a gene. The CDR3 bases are TGCGCCAGCAGCTTGGGGCTAGCGGGCTTAAGCTACGAGCAGTACTTC. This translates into CASSLGLAGLSYEQYF.

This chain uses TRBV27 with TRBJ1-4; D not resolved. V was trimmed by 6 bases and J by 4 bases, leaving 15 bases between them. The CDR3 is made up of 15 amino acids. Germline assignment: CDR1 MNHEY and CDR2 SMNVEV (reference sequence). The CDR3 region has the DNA TGTGCCAGCAGCCGAATAAGGAGCCTTAATGAAAAACTGTTTTTT. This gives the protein CASSRIRSLNEKLFF.

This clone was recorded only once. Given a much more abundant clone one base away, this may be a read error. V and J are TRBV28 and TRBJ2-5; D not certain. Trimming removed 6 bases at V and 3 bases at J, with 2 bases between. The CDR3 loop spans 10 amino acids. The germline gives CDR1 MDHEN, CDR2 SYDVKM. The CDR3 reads CASRKETQYF. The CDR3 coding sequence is TGTGCCAGCAGAAAAGAGACCCAGTACTTC.

Here the CDR3 DNA reads TGCAGCTGTGTAGGGACAGGGACGAACACCGGGGAGCTGTTTTTT. Translated: CSCVGTGTNTGELFF. This sequence joins TRBV29-1 and TRBJ2-2; 9 bases are shared with TRBD1. The V gene end was trimmed by 8 bases and the J gene end by 0 bases; junction bases not matched to a gene: 7. The CDR3 has 15 residues. Looked up from germline, CDR1 is SQVTM and CDR2 is ANQGSEA.

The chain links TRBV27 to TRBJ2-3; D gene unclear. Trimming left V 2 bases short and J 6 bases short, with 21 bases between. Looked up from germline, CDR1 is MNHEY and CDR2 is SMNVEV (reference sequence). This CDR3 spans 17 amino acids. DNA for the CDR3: TGTGCCAGCAGTTTACCCCCGTGGCCTAGGTCGGGCGATACGCAGTATTTT. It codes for CASSLPPWPRSGDTQYF.

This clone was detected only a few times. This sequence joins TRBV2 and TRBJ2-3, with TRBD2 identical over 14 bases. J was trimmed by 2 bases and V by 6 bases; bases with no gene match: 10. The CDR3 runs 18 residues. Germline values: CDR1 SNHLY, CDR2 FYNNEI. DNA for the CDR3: TGTGCCAGCAGATACCGAGGACTAGCGGGAGGCACCACAGATACGCAGTATTTT. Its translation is CASRYRGLAGGTTDTQYF.

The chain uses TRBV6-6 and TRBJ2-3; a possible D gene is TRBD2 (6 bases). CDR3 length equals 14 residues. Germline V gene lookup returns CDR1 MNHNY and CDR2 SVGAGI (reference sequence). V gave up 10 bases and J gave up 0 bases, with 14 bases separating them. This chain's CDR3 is CATAGRHSTDTQYF. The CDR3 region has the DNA TGTGCCACCGCGGGGCGGCACAGCACAGATACGCAGTATTTT.

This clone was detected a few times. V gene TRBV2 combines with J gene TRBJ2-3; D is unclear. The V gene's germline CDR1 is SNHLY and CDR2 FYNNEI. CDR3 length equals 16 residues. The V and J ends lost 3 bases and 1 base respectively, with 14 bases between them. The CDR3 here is CASSDGLGGRTDTQYF. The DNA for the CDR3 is TGTGCCAGCAGTGACGGGCTAGGTGGGCGCACAGATACGCAGTATTTT.

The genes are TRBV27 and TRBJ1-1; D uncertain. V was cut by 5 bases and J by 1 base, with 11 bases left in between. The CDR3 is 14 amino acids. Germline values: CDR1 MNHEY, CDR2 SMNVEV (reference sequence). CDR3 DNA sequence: TGTGCCAGCAGTACACAGCGGAGGAACACTGAAGCTTTCTTT. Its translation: CASSTQRRNTEAFF.

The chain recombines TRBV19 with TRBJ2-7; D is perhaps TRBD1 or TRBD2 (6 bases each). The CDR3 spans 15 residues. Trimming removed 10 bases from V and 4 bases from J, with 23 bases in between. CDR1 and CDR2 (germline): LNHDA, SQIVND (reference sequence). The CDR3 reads CATRTLGGGKYEQYF. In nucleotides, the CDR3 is TGTGCCACTCGTACCCTCGGGGGCGGGAAGTACGAGCAGTACTTC.

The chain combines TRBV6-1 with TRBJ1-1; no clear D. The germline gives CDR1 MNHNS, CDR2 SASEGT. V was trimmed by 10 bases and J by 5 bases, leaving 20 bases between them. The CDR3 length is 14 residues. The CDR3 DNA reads TGTGCCATACGGGTCGGAAATAAAGGGACTGAAGCTTTCTTT. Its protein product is CAIRVGNKGTEAFF.

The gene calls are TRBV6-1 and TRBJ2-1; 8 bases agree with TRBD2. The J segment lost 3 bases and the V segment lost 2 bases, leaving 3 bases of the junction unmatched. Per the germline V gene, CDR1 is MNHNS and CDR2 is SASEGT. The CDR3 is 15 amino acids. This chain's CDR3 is CASSESLAGYNEQFF. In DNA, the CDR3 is TGTGCCAGCAGTGAATCGCTAGCGGGCTACAATGAGCAGTTCTTC.

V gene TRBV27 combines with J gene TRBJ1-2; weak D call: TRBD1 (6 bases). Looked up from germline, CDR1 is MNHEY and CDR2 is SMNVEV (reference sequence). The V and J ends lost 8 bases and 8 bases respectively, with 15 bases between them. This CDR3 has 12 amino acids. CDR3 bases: TGTGCCAGCCGCAACAGGGAGACGGGCTACACCTTC. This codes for CASRNRETGYTF.

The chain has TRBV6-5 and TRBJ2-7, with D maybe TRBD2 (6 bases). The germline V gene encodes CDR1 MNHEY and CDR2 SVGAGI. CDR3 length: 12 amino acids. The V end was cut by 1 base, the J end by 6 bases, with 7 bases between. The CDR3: CASSYFGGEQYF. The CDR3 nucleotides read TGTGCCAGCAGTTACTTCGGGGGCGAGCAGTACTTC.

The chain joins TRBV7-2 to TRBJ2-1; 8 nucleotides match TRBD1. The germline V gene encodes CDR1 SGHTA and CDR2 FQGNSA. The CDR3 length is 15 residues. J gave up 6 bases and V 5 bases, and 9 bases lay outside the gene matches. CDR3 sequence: CASSPQGASSNEQFF. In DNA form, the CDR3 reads TGTGCCAGCAGCCCGCAGGGGGCTAGCTCCAATGAGCAGTTCTTC.